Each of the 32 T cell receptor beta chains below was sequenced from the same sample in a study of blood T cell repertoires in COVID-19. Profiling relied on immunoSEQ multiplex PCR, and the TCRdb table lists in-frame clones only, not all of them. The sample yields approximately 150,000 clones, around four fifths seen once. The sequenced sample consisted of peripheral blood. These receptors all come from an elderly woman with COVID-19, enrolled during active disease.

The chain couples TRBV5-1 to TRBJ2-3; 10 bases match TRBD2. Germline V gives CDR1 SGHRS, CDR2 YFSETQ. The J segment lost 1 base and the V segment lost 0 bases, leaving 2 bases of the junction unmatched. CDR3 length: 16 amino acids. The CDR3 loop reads CASSLAGTSGTDTQYF. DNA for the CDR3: TGCGCCAGCAGCTTGGCCGGGACTAGCGGCACAGATACGCAGTATTTT.

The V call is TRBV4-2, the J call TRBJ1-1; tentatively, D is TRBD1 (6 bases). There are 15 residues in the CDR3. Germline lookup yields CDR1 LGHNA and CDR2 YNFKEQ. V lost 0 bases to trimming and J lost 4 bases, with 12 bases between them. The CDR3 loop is CASSQDFSRGTEAFF. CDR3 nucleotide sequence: TGTGCCAGCAGCCAAGATTTTAGCAGGGGCACTGAAGCTTTCTTT.

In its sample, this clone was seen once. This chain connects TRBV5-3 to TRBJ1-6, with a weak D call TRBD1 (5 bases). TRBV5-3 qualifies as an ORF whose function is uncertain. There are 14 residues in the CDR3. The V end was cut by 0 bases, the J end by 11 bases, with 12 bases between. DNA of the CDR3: TGTGCCAGAAGCTTGGCGGCAGGGAGGACACCCCTCCACTTT. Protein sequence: CARSLAAGRTPLHF.

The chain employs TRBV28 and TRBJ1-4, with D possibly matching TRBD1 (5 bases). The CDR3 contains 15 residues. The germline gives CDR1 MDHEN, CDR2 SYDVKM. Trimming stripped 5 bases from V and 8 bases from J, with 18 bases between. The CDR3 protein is CASSQAGTRGEKLFF. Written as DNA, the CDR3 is TGTGCCAGCAGTCAAGCCGGGACCCGGGGGGAAAAACTGTTTTTT.

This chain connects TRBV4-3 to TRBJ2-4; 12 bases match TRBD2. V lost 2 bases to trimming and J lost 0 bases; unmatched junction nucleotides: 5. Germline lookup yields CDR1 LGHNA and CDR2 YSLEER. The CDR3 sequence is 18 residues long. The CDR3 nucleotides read TGCGCCAGCAGCCAATTCACTAGCGGGGGGCTAGCCAAAAACATTCAGTACTTC. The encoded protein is CASSQFTSGGLAKNIQYF.

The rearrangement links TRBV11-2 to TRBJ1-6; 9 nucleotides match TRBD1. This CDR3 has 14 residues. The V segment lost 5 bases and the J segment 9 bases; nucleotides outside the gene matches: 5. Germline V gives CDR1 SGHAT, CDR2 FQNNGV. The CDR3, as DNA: TGTGCCAGCAGCGAACAGGGGGCGATTTCACCCCTCCACTTT. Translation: CASSEQGAISPLHF.

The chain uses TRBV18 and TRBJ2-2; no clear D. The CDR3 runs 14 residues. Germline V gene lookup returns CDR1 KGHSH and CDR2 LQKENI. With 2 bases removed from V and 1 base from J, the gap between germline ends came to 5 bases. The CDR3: CASSPDLNTGELFF. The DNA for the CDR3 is TGTGCCAGCTCACCAGACTTGAACACCGGGGAGCTGTTTTTT.

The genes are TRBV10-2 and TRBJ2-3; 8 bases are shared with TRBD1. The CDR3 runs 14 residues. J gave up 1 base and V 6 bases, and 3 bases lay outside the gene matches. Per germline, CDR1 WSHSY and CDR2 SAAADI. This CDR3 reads CASRPGQGTDTQYF. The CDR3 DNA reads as TGCGCCAGCAGACCGGGACAGGGCACAGATACGCAGTATTTT.

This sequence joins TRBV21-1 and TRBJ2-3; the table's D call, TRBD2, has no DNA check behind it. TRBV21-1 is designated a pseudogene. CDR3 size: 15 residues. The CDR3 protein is CASSCWGGTTDTQYF. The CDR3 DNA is TGTGCCAGCAGCTGCTGGGGGGGGACCACAGATACGCAGTATTTT.

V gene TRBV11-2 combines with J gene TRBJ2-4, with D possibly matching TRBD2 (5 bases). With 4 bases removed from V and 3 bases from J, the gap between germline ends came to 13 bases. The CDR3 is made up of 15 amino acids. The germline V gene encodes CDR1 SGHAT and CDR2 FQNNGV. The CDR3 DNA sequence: TGTGCCAGCAGCTCCCGCTGGAGCGGCAAAAACATTCAGTACTTC. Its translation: CASSSRWSGKNIQYF.

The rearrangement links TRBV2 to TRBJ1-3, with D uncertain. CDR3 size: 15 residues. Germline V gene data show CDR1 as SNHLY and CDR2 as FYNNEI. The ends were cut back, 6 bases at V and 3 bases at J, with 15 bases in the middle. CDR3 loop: CASSPLVVNGNTIYF. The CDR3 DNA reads TGTGCCAGCAGCCCACTCGTCGTGAATGGAAACACCATATATTTT.

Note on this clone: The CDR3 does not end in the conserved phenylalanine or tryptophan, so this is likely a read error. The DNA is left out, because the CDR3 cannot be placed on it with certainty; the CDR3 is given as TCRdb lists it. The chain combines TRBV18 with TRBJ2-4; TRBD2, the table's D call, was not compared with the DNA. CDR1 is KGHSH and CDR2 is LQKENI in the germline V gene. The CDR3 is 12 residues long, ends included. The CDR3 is CASSPTGLAAAL.

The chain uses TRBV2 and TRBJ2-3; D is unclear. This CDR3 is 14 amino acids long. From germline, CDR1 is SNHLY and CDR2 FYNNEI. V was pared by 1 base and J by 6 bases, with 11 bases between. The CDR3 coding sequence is TGTGCCAGCAGTGAAGAATCCGGAGCGGATACGCAGTATTTT. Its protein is CASSEESGADTQYF. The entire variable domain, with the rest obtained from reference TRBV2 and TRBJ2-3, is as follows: EPEVTQTPSHQVTQMGQEVILRCVPISNHLYFYWYRQILGQKVEFLVSFYNNEISEKSEIFDDQFSVERPDGSNFTLKIRSTKLEDSAMYFCASSEESGADTQYFGPGTRLTVL.

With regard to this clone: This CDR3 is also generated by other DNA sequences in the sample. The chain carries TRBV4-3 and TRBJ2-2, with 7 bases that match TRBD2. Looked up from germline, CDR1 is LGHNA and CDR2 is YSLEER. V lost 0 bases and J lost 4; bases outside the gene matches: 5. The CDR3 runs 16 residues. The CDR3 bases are TGCGCCAGCAGCCAAGATCGGCCTAGCGGCACCGGGGAGCTGTTTTTT. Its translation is CASSQDRPSGTGELFF.

DNA of the CDR3: TGCGCCAGCAGTCAAGGGGAGGAAATTATTAGCAATCAGCCCCAGCATTTT. It encodes CASSQGEEIISNQPQHF. J is TRBJ1-5 and V is TRBV23-1; D is uncertain. TRBV23-1 belongs to the ORF category, with a function that is uncertain. The V end lost 2 bases, the J end lost 0 bases, and 14 bases lay between the germline ends. CDR3 length: 17 residues.

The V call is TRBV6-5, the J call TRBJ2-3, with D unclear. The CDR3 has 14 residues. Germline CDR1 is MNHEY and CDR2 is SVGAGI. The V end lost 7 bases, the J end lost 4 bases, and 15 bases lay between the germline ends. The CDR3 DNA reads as TGTGCCAGCACCGACTCCACCCTGGCAGATACGCAGTATTTT. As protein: CASTDSTLADTQYF.

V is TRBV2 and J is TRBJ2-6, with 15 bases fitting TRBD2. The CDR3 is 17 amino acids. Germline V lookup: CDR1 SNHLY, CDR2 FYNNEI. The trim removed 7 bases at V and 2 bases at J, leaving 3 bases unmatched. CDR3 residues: CASKGLAGGTGANVLTF. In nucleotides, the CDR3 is TGTGCCAGCAAAGGACTAGCGGGGGGGACTGGGGCCAACGTCCTGACTTTC.

In nucleotides, the CDR3 is TGCGCCAGCAGCTTCGCTATAAGCACAGATACGCAGTATTTT. This translates into CASSFAISTDTQYF. The V gene is TRBV5-1, the J gene TRBJ2-3; no clear D. The CDR3 has 14 residues. Germline V gene sequence: CDR1 SGHRS, CDR2 YFSETQ. V was pared by 2 bases and J by 0 bases, with 7 bases between.

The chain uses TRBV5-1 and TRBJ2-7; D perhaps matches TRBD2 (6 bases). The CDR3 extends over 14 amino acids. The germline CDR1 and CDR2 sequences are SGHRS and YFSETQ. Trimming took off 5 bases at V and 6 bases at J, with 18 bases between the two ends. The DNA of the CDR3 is TGCGCCAGCAGACCGGACCCAAGGGGAGGCGAGCAGTACTTC. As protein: CASRPDPRGGEQYF.

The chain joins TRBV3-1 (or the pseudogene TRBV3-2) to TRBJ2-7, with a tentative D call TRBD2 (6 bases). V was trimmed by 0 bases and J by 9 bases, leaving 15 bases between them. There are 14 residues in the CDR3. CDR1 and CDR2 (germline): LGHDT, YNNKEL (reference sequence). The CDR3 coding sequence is TGTGCCAGCAGCCAAGAATGGCGCAGGGAGGTGCAGTACTTC. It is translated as CASSQEWRREVQYF.

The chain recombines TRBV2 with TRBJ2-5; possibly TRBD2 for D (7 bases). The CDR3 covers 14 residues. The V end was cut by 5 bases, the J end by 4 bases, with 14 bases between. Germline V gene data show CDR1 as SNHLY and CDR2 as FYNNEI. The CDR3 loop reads CASSQGGGTETQYF. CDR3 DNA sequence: TGTGCCAGCAGTCAGGGAGGGGGGACAGAGACCCAGTACTTC.

In nucleotides, the CDR3 is TGTGCCAGCAGTGTGGACAGGGACGGCTACACCTTC. Its protein is CASSVDRDGYTF. The rearrangement joins TRBV2 to TRBJ1-2, with 8 bases that match TRBD1. The V segment lost 4 bases and the J segment 8 bases; nucleotides outside the gene matches: 3. The CDR3 totals 12 residues. Germline CDR1 SNHLY, CDR2 FYNNEI.

CDR3 region: CASSLPQDRTEAFF. The DNA of the CDR3 is TGTGCCAGCAGTTTACCTCAGGACAGAACTGAAGCTTTCTTT. This sequence joins TRBV27 and TRBJ1-1; tentatively, D is TRBD1 (6 bases). The CDR3 is 14 residues long. V lost 2 bases and J 5 bases, leaving 12 bases between the germline ends. Germline CDR1 is MNHEY and CDR2 is SMNVEV (reference sequence).

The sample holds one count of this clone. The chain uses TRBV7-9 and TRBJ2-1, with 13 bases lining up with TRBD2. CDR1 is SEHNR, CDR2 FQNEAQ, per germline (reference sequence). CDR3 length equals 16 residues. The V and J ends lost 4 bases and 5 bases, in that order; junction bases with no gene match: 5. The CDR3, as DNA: TGTGCCAGCAGCTGGGGACTAGCGGGGAGGCACAATGAGCAGTTCTTC. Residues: CASSWGLAGRHNEQFF. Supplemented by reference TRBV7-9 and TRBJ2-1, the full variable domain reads DTGVSQNPRHKITKRGQNVTFRCDPISEHNRLYWYRQTLGQGPEFLTYFQNEAQLEKSRLLSDRFSAERPKGSFSTLEIQRTEQGDSAMYLCASSWGLAGRHNEQFFGPGTRLTVL.

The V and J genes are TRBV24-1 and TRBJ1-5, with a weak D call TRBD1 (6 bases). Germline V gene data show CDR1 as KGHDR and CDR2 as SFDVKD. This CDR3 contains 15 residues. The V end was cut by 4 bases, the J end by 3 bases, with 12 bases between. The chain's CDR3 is CATSESTGFNQPQHF. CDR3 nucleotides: TGTGCCACCAGTGAGAGTACAGGGTTCAATCAGCCCCAGCATTTT.

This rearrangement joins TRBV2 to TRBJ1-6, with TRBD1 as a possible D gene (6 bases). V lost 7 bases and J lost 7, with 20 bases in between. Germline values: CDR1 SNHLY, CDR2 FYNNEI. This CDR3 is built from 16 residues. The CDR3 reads CASIRGWTETNSPLHF. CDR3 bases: TGTGCCAGCATCCGAGGGTGGACAGAAACCAATTCACCCCTCCACTTT.

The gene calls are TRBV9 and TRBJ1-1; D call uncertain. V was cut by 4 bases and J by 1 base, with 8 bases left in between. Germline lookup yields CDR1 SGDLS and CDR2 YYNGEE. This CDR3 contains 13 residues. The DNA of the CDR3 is TGTGCCAGCAGCACCACACAGAACACTGAAGCTTTCTTT. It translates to CASSTTQNTEAFF.

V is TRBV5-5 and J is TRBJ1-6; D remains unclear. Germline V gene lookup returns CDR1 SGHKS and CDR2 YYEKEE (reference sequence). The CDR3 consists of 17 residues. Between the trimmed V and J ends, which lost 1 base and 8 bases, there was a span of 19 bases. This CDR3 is CASSLQGSRGPYSPLHF. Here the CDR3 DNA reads TGTGCCAGCAGCTTGCAAGGGTCCAGAGGGCCTTATTCACCCCTCCACTTT.

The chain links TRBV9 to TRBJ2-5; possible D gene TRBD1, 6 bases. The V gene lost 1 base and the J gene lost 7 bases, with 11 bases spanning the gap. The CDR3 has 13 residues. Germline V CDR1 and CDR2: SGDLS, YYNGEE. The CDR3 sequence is CASSVIDRRTQYF. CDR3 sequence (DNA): TGTGCCAGCAGCGTAATCGACAGGAGGACCCAGTACTTC.

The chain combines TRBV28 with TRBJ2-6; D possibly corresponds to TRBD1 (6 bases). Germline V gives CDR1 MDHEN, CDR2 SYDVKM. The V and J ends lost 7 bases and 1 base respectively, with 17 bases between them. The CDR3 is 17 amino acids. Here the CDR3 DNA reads TGTGCCAGCACCGCGGACAGTAGATTTTCTGGGGCCAACGTCCTGACTTTC. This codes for CASTADSRFSGANVLTF.

CDR3 DNA sequence: TGCGCCAGCAGTGATGGGACTAGCGGGAGGGCCCTCCAGTACTTC. Translated, it gives CASSDGTSGRALQYF. The gene calls are TRBV10-2 and TRBJ2-5; 16 positions agree with TRBD2. Germline loops: CDR1 WSHSY, CDR2 SAAADI. The CDR3 extends over 15 amino acids. V was clipped by 3 bases and J by 10 bases; unmatched bases: 5.

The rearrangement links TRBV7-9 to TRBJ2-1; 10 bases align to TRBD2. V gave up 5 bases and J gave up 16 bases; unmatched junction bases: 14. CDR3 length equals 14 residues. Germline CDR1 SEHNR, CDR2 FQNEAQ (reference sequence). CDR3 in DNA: TGTGCCAGCAGCACCGGGACTAGCGTGTCGCGGCGCTTCTTC. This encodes CASSTGTSVSRRFF.